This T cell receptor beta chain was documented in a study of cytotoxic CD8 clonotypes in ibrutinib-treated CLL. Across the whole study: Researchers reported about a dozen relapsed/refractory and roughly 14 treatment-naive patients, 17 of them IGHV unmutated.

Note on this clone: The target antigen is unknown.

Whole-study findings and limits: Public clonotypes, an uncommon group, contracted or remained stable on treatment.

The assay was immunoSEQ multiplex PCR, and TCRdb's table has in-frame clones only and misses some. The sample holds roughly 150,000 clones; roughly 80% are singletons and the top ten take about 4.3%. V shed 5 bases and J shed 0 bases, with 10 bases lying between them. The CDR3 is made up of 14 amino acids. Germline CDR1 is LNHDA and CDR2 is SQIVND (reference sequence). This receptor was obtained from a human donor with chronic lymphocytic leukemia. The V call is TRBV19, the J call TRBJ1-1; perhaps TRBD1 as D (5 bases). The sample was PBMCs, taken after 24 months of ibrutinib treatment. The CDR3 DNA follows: TGTGCCAGTAGTTGGGGCCTGTTGAACACTGAAGCTTTCTTT. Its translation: CASSWGLLNTEAFF. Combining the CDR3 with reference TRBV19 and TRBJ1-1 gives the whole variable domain DGGITQSPKYLFRKEGQNVTLSCEQNLNHDAMYWYRQDPGQGLRLIYYSQIVNDFQKGDIAEGYSVSREKKESFPLTVTSAQKNPTAFYLCASSWGLLNTEAFFGQGTRLTVV.